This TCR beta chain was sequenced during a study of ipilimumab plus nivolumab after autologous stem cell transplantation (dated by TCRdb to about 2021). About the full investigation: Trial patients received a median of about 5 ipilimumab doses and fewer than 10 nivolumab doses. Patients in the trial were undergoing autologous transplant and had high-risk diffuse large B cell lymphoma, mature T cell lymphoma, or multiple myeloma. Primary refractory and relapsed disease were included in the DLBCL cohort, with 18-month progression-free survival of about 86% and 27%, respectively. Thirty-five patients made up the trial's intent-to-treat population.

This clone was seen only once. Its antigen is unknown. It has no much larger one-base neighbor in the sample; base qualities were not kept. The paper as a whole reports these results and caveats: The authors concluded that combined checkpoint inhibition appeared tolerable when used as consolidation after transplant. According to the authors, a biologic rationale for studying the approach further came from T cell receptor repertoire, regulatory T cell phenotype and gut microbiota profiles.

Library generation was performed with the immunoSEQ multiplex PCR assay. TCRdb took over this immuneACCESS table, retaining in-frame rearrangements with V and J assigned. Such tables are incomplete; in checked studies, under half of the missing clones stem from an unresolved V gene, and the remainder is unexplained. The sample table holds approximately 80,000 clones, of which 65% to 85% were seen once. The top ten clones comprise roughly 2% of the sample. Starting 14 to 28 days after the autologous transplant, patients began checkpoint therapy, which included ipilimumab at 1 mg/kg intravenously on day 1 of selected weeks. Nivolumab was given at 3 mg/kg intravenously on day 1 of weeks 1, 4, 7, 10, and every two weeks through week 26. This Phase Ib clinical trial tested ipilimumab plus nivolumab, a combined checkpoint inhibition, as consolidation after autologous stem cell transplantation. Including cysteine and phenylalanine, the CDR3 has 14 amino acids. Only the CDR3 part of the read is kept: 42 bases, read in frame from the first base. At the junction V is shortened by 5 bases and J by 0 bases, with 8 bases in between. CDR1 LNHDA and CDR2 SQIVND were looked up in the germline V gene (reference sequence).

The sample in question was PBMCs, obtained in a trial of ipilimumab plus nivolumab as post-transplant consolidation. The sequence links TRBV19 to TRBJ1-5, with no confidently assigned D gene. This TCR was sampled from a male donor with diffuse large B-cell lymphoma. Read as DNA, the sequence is TGTGCCAGTAGTTCTTGGGGTAGCAATCAGCCCCAGCATTTT. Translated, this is CASSSWGSNQPQHF. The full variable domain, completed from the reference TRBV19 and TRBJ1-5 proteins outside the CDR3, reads DGGITQSPKYLFRKEGQNVTLSCEQNLNHDAMYWYRQDPGQGLRLIYYSQIVNDFQKGDIAEGYSVSREKKESFPLTVTSAQKNPTAFYLCASSSWGSNQPQHFGDGTRLSIL.